This passage covers 20 T cell receptor beta chains from one sample sequenced in a study of blood T cell repertoires in COVID-19. The protocol was immunoSEQ multiplex PCR, while the TCRdb copy is restricted to in-frame clones and leaves out a portion. Of about 59,000 clones in the sample, about nine tenths were seen once. The sequenced sample consisted of peripheral blood. The receptors stem from a human donor in a cohort sampled during active COVID-19.

This clone was detected once. Different DNA sequences within this sample yield the same CDR3. This sequence joins TRBV30 and TRBJ1-1; 7 positions match TRBD1. The CDR3 spans 11 residues. V shed 5 bases and J 5 bases; nucleotides not matched to a gene: 2. Germline lookup yields CDR1 GTSNPN and CDR2 SVGIG (reference sequence). CDR3 loop: CAWSRGTEAFF. CDR3 nucleotides: TGTGCCTGGTCCAGGGGGACTGAAGCTTTCTTT.

The chain couples TRBV27 to TRBJ2-1; D call uncertain. The CDR3 length is 13 residues. V was cut by 1 base and J by 3 bases, with 4 bases left in between. Germline CDR1 reads MNHEY; CDR2 reads SMNVEV (reference sequence). CDR3 sequence (DNA): TGTGCCAGCAGTTTATACAGCTACAATGAGCAGTTCTTC. Translating it yields CASSLYSYNEQFF.

The chain employs TRBV7-2 and TRBJ2-3, with TRBD2 matching 9 bases. This CDR3 spans 15 amino acids. V lost 4 bases to trimming and J lost 1 base; unmatched junction nucleotides: 3. Germline loops: CDR1 SGHTA, CDR2 FQGNSA. The CDR3 nucleotides are TGTGCCAGCAGCTGGGGACTAGCAGGCACAGATACGCAGTATTTT. It translates to CASSWGLAGTDTQYF.

The gene calls are TRBV7-3 and TRBJ2-3; TRBD1 matches 7 bases. CDR3 length equals 14 residues. CDR1 and CDR2 (germline): SGHTA, FQGTGA. V gave up 5 bases and J gave up 5 bases; unmatched junction bases: 7. CDR3 sequence: CASSPGDSKDTQYF. CDR3 sequence (DNA): TGTGCCAGCAGCCCCGGGGACAGTAAAGATACGCAGTATTTT.

The chain carries TRBV5-6 and TRBJ2-2, with 12 bases identical to TRBD2. The germline V gene encodes CDR1 SGHDT and CDR2 YYEEEE. This CDR3 contains 16 residues. V lost 4 bases and J lost 4; bases outside the gene matches: 5. CDR3 amino acids: CASSRTSGVSTGELFF. In DNA, the CDR3 is TGTGCCAGCAGCCGGACTAGCGGGGTTAGCACCGGGGAGCTGTTTTTT.

Only a few counts were recorded for this clone. The chain couples TRBV30 to TRBJ1-4; TRBD1 agrees at 11 bases. V shed 2 bases and J 8 bases; nucleotides not matched to a gene: 4. The CDR3 covers 14 residues. CDR1 and CDR2 (germline): GTSNPN, SVGIG (reference sequence). The CDR3 loop reads CAWSLGTGGEKLFF. For the CDR3, the DNA is TGTGCCTGGAGTCTGGGGACAGGGGGGGAAAAACTGTTTTTT.

The V and J genes are TRBV27 and TRBJ2-3, with TRBD2 as a possible D gene (5 bases). Germline CDR1 reads MNHEY; CDR2 reads SMNVEV (reference sequence). The V end lost 3 bases, the J end lost 5 bases, and 9 bases lay between the germline ends. The CDR3 consists of 13 residues. The CDR3 region has the DNA TGTGCCAGCAGTTTCGCGGGTATAGATACGCAGTATTTT. Its protein product is CASSFAGIDTQYF.

The rearrangement links TRBV6-5 to TRBJ1-2; 10 nucleotides agree with TRBD1. Unmatched junction bases numbered 12, after V lost 11 bases and J lost 6 bases. The germline gives CDR1 MNHEY, CDR2 SVGAGI. The length of the CDR3 is 14 residues. In DNA, the CDR3 is TGTGCCTGCCAAAGGACAGGGGGTCCCCATGGCTACACCTTC. Translating gives CACQRTGGPHGYTF.

J is TRBJ1-5 and V is TRBV5-4, with TRBD1 as a possible D gene (6 bases). V was trimmed by 3 bases and J by 7 bases, leaving 20 bases between them. Germline CDR1 and CDR2: SGHNT and YYREEE (reference sequence). The CDR3 has 16 amino acids. In DNA form, the CDR3 reads TGTGCCAGCAGCTGGGGGAATGGACAGATCTTCCAGCCCCAGCATTTT. The encoded protein is CASSWGNGQIFQPQHF.

The count of this clone is one. J is TRBJ2-7 and V is TRBV7-2; D might be TRBD1 (5 bases). Germline V CDR1 and CDR2: SGHTA, FQGNSA. CDR3 length: 16 residues. Trimming took off 3 bases at V and 1 base at J, with 16 bases between the two ends. As DNA, the CDR3 is TGTGCCAGCAGCTTGGCAGGGAATATCTTATCCTACGAGCAGTACTTC. The encoded protein is CASSLAGNILSYEQYF.

This chain joins TRBV5-1 and TRBJ2-3, with D possibly matching TRBD1 (6 bases). Germline V gene data show CDR1 as SGHRS and CDR2 as YFSETQ. The ends were cut back, 2 bases at V and 4 bases at J, with 20 bases in the middle. The CDR3 is 17 amino acids. The CDR3 DNA follows: TGCGCCAGCAGCTTCCGTCTAGGGGGTAGTGGTCCAGATACGCAGTATTTT. Amino acid sequence: CASSFRLGGSGPDTQYF.

The chain is built from TRBV6-6 and TRBJ2-1, with 7 nucleotides matching TRBD2. CDR1 and CDR2 (germline): MNHNY, SVGAGI (reference sequence). The CDR3 consists of 15 residues. V dropped 8 bases and J dropped 0; count of bases not matched to a gene: 7. CDR3 in DNA: TGTGCCAGCGGACTAGTGGGAAGCTCCTACAATGAGCAGTTCTTC. It translates to CASGLVGSSYNEQFF.

CDR3 protein: CASSLIAGAGETQYF. The CDR3 DNA reads as TGTGCCAGCAGCTTGATAGCGGGGGCGGGAGAGACCCAGTACTTC. The genes are TRBV5-4 and TRBJ2-5, with 9 bases that match TRBD2. Germline assignment: CDR1 SGHNT and CDR2 YYREEE (reference sequence). Losses at the gene ends were 1 base for V and 4 bases for J; bases not matched to a gene: 5. This CDR3 contains 15 residues. Filled out from reference TRBV5-4 and TRBJ2-5, the complete variable domain reads ETGVTQSPTHLIKTRGQQVTLRCSSQSGHNTVSWYQQALGQGPQFIFQYYREEENGRGNFPPRFSGLQFPNYSSELNVNALELDDSALYLCASSLIAGAGETQYFGPGTRLLVL.

The chain has TRBV5-1 and TRBJ2-3; 7 bases agree with TRBD2. V dropped 2 bases and J dropped 6; count of bases not matched to a gene: 15. Germline V gene sequence: CDR1 SGHRS, CDR2 YFSETQ. The CDR3 is 17 amino acids. As DNA, the CDR3 is TGCGCCAGCAGCTTAAGGGGCACCACCGGGACTACGGATACGCAGTATTTT. Encoded protein: CASSLRGTTGTTDTQYF.

V usage is TRBV21-1 and J usage is TRBJ2-3; no check of the table's D call, TRBD2, against the DNA was made. TRBV21-1 is tagged as a pseudogene. The CDR3 sequence is 13 residues long. The CDR3 region is CASSRGGRDTQYF. CDR3 DNA sequence: TGTGCCAGCAGCCGGGGGGGAAGAGATACGCAGTATTTT.

This clone was recorded only once. The chain recombines TRBV5-5 with TRBJ2-7; D perhaps matches TRBD2 (7 bases). The ends were cut back, 4 bases at V and 9 bases at J, with 23 bases in the middle. Germline assignment: CDR1 SGHKS and CDR2 YYEKEE (reference sequence). The CDR3 spans 15 residues. Here the CDR3 reads CASSPDSGTLPRQYF. The DNA for the CDR3 is TGTGCCAGCAGCCCGGACAGCGGGACTCTTCCAAGGCAGTACTTC.

The V gene is TRBV6-1, the J gene TRBJ2-7; D may be TRBD2 (6 bases). V was shortened by 3 bases and J by 0 bases, with 12 bases between the two germline ends. Germline-derived CDR1 and CDR2 are MNHNS and SASEGT. This CDR3 comprises 15 residues. The CDR3 loop reads CASSDTLAYSYEQYF. The CDR3 DNA sequence: TGTGCCAGCAGTGATACTCTAGCGTACTCCTACGAGCAGTACTTC.

The table lists this clone with a count of one. The chain recombines TRBV7-8 with TRBJ1-6; 10 nucleotides align to TRBD1. CDR1 and CDR2 from the germline V gene are SGHVS and FQNEAQ. The CDR3 covers 18 residues. Trimming took 7 bases from V and 2 from J; bases not matched to a gene: 11. CDR3 bases: TGTGCCAGCATGTCTCCCGGGACAGGGGATCCCTATAATTCACCCCTCCACTTT. It yields the protein CASMSPGTGDPYNSPLHF.

This chain uses TRBV9 with TRBJ2-7; TRBD2 matches 8 bases. CDR3 length: 14 amino acids. Germline CDR1 is SGDLS and CDR2 is YYNGEE. V lost 3 bases, J lost 1 base, and 3 bases stayed unmatched. The CDR3 here is CASSGSGTSYEQYF. CDR3 sequence (DNA): TGTGCCAGCAGCGGTAGCGGGACTTCCTACGAGCAGTACTTC.

This sequence joins TRBV6-5 and TRBJ2-7; 7 positions match TRBD1. The V and J ends lost 5 bases and 6 bases, in that order; junction bases with no gene match: 10. This CDR3 has 14 amino acids. The germline CDR1 and CDR2 sequences are MNHEY and SVGAGI. The CDR3 loop is CASSLWTGEVEQYF. CDR3 coding DNA: TGTGCCAGCAGTCTCTGGACAGGAGAAGTCGAGCAGTACTTC.